A selection of T cell receptor beta chains follows, all from one sample in a study of chemoradiotherapy in HPV16-positive cancers. Assay used: immunoSEQ multiplex PCR; TCRdb lists only in-frame clones, some missing. The sample lists 20,000 or so clones; 80% to 90% were seen once. The specimen was blood, collected from a patient who underwent chemoradiotherapy. These receptors all come from a human donor with HPV-associated anogenital cancer. Both conserved end residues are part of each CDR3. The D gene is left open where the match is weak. Some rows have no size entry. The others give once, few or many, or a class for an expanded clone.

TGTGCCAGTAGTAAGATCTTGGGGTTTGGTCCTGAAGCTTTCTTT	CASSKILGFGPEAFF	.	.	TRBV19	TRBJ1-1
TGTGCCAGTAGTATAGCTACAGGGGGCGATGGCTACACCTTC	CASSIATGGDGYTF	TRBD1	.	TRBV19	TRBJ1-2
TGTGCCAGCTCGCTGGACAAGGGGTTGTCCGGGGAGCTGTTTTTT	CASSLDKGLSGELFF	.	.	TRBV18	TRBJ2-2
TGTGCCAGCCAGGGCAAGTTGGGAAACACCATATATTTT	CASQGKLGNTIYF	.	once	TRBV6-1	TRBJ1-3
TGTGCTAGTGGTTTGGGGCAGAACACTGAAGCTTTCTTT	CASGLGQNTEAFF	.	.	TRBV12-5	TRBJ1-1
TGTGCCACCAGCACTAGACAGGGCCCTAACACTGAAGCTTTCTTT	CATSTRQGPNTEAFF	TRBD1	.	TRBV15	TRBJ1-1
TGTGCCAGCAGCCAGCGGGGGGGCCGATACAATGAGCAGTTCTTC	CASSQRGGRYNEQFF	TRBD2	.	TRBV7-2	TRBJ2-1
TGCGCCAGCAGCCAAGTGTCTTCAGGGGCACCCTATGGCTACACCTTC	CASSQVSSGAPYGYTF	.	.	TRBV4-3	TRBJ1-2
TGTGCCAGCAGGGGCGGGAGCCACCTCACAGATACGCAGTATTTT	CASRGGSHLTDTQYF	TRBD2	.	TRBV25-1	TRBJ2-3
TGTGCCAGCACCAATGAGGGGCGCGCAGATACGCAGTATTTT	CASTNEGRADTQYF	.	.	TRBV7-2	TRBJ2-3
TGTGCCAGCAGCCCCCCGGGGGCTTCCTACGAGCAGTACTTC	CASSPPGASYEQYF	.	.	TRBV7-9	TRBJ2-7
TGCGCCAGCAGCTTATCGGCGGGGGCTAGCACAGATACGCAGTATTTT	CASSLSAGASTDTQYF	.	.	TRBV5-1	TRBJ2-3
TGTGCCAGCAGGGAGGTAGGGAACACTGAAGCTTTCTTT	CASREVGNTEAFF	.	.	TRBV6-6	TRBJ1-1
TGTGCCAGCATTGGGGAGAAAACCTACAATGAGCAGTTCTTC	CASIGEKTYNEQFF	.	.	TRBV2	TRBJ2-1
TGTGCCAGCAGTGAATATTATCAGGACACAGATACGCAGTATTTT	CASSEYYQDTDTQYF	.	.	TRBV25-1	TRBJ2-3
TGTGCCAGCACCAGGACCCTCTCTGGAAACACCATATATTTT	CASTRTLSGNTIYF	.	.	TRBV6-1	TRBJ1-3
TGTGCCAGCAGCGTAGGTGTTCAGGGGGTTGAAGCTTTCTTT	CASSVGVQGVEAFF	TRBD1	.	TRBV9	TRBJ1-1
TGTGCCAGCAGTGAACTGCGTGCCACCGGGGAGCTGTTTTTT	CASSELRATGELFF	.	.	TRBV25-1	TRBJ2-2
TGCACCAGCAGCCAAGAAGAGGGGGGGGCAAAATCCTACGAGCAGTACTTC	CTSSQEEGGAKSYEQYF	.	.	TRBV1	TRBJ2-7
TGTGCCAGCACCGGGACTAGCGGGGGGGCGTACAATGAGCAGTTCTTC	CASTGTSGGAYNEQFF	TRBD2	few	TRBV5-5	TRBJ2-1
TGTGCCAGCAGCGTAGCTTGGAATTCACCCCTCCACTTT	CASSVAWNSPLHF	.	.	TRBV9	TRBJ1-6
TGTGCCAGCAGTTACTCGACAGGTACCGAGCAGTACTTC	CASSYSTGTEQYF	.	.	TRBV6-5	TRBJ2-7
TGTGCCAGCAGCTCAAGATCCACTGAAGCTTTCTTT	CASSSRSTEAFF	.	few	TRBV7-9	TRBJ1-1
TGTGCCAGTAGTCTCTCGAGGGGGAACTATTACGAGCAGTACTTC	CASSLSRGNYYEQYF	.	once	TRBV19	TRBJ2-7
TGCAGCGTTCGCGGGAGGGCCACAGATACGCAGTATTTT	CSVRGRATDTQYF	TRBD2	.	TRBV29-1	TRBJ2-3
TGCGCCAGCAGCTTGGAGGGCCCGCTGAATACGCAGTATTTT	CASSLEGPLNTQYF	.	.	TRBV5-1	TRBJ2-3
TGTGCCAGCAGCGACGGGCCTTTTAGCAATCAGCCCCAGCATTTT	CASSDGPFSNQPQHF	.	medium-sized	TRBV25-1	TRBJ1-5
TGTGCCAGCAGCCAAGACCGGGCGGGATTGCGTCAAAGGGGAAATGAGCAGTTCTTC	CASSQDRAGLRQRGNEQFF	.	.	TRBV14	TRBJ2-1
TGTGCCAGTTATAGCGGGAGGGTTAACACCGGGGAGCTGTTTTTT	CASYSGRVNTGELFF	TRBD2	once	TRBV19	TRBJ2-2
TGTGCCAGCAGCCCCCGGACTGATTACACTGAAGCTTTCTTT	CASSPRTDYTEAFF	.	.	TRBV7-2	TRBJ1-1
TGCAGCGCCAGGACAGGGCGATCAAACTATGGCTACACCTTC	CSARTGRSNYGYTF	TRBD1	.	TRBV29-1	TRBJ1-2
TGTGCCAGCAGAGCCGGGACAGGGGGCCAAGAGACCCAGTACTTC	CASRAGTGGQETQYF	TRBD1	.	TRBV28	TRBJ2-5
TGTGCCAGCAGCCTTAACAGGGCTAAGCAGTTCTTC	CASSLNRAKQFF	.	.	TRBV6-5	TRBJ2-1
TGTGCCAGCAGCAAAGGGTGGCTAGCGGGCAGGACAGATACGCAGTATTTT	CASSKGWLAGRTDTQYF	TRBD2	.	TRBV11-3	TRBJ2-3
TGTGCCAGCAGCCCGGACGTAGGGATGTCCGGCTACACCTTC	CASSPDVGMSGYTF	.	.	TRBV5-5	TRBJ1-2
TGTGCCAGCAGTTACGTCCAGGAGTACAATGAGCAGTTCTTC	CASSYVQEYNEQFF	.	.	TRBV6-5	TRBJ2-1
TGTGCCAGCAGTGAAGCGCTTCGAGGGGGTAGCTACGAGCAGTACTTC	CASSEALRGGSYEQYF	.	.	TRBV6-1	TRBJ2-7
TGTGCCAGCAGTAACTCCGGGACAGGGATGAACACCGGGGAGCTGTTTTTT	CASSNSGTGMNTGELFF	TRBD1	.	TRBV7-8	TRBJ2-2
TGTGCCAGCAGTGAATTCGGACAGCGTAATGAAAAACTGTTTTTT	CASSEFGQRNEKLFF	.	medium-sized	TRBV25-1	TRBJ1-4
TGCAGCGAACGACACGACCAAGAGACCCAGTACTTC	CSERHDQETQYF	.	.	TRBV29-1	TRBJ2-5
TGTGCCAGCAGCGTAGGAGCCCCCGGGACGCCTGGAAACACCATATATTTT	CASSVGAPGTPGNTIYF	.	.	TRBV9	TRBJ1-3
TGTGCCAGCAGCGTAGGGGGGGAAAATGAGCAGTTCTTC	CASSVGGENEQFF	.	.	TRBV9	TRBJ2-1
TGTGCCAGCAGCGGGACTAGCGGGGGGGCTAGTGAGCAGTTCTTC	CASSGTSGGASEQFF	TRBD2	.	TRBV9	TRBJ2-1
TGTGCCAGCACCCTCGGGGGGGCCTACGAGCAGTACTTC	CASTLGGAYEQYF	TRBD2	.	TRBV7-8	TRBJ2-7
TGTGCCAGCAACAGTGGGGCCCGCTCTGGAAACACCATATATTTT	CASNSGARSGNTIYF	.	.	TRBV5-6	TRBJ1-3
TGTGCCAGCAGCCCGGCAGGACCCGGGGCTGAAGCTTTCTTT	CASSPAGPGAEAFF	.	.	TRBV5-4	TRBJ1-1
TGTGCCAGCAGCTTTCTGGCGGGAGTCGGGACTGAAGCTTTCTTT	CASSFLAGVGTEAFF	.	.	TRBV5-8	TRBJ1-1
TGTGCCAGCAGCCAATCCGGCGGCGGACAGTCAATTAACTATGGCTACACCTTC	CASSQSGGGQSINYGYTF	.	.	TRBV16	TRBJ1-2
TGTGCCAGCAGCTTAGCCCCTGGTAGCACAGATACGCAGTATTTT	CASSLAPGSTDTQYF	.	.	TRBV7-2	TRBJ2-3
TGTGCCAGCAGTTCCGTAGATACGCAGTATTTT	CASSSVDTQYF	.	.	TRBV6-5	TRBJ2-3
TGTGCCAGCAGCAGAGGACAGGGCTTGGGTCAGCCCCAGCATTTT	CASSRGQGLGQPQHF	TRBD1	.	TRBV7-2	TRBJ1-5